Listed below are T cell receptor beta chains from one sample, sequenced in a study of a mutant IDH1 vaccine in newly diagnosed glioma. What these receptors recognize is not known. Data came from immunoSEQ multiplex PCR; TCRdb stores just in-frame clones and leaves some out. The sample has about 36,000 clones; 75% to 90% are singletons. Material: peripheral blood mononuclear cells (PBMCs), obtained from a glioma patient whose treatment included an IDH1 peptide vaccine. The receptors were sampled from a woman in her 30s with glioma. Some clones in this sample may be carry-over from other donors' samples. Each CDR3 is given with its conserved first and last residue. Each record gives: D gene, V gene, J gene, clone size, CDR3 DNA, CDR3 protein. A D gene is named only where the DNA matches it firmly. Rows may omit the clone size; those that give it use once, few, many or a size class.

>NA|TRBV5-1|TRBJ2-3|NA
TGCGCCAGCAGCCTACCCCCGACAGGAGGACTAAGCACAGATACGCAGTATTTT
CASSLPPTGGLSTDTQYF
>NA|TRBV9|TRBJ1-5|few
TGTGCCAGCAGCGTAGCGGGGAATCAGCCCCAGCATTTT
CASSVAGNQPQHF
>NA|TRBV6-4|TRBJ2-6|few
TGTGCCACCTCCAGAGATTCTGGGGCCAACGTCCTGACTTTC
CATSRDSGANVLTF
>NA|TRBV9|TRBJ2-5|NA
TGTGCCAGCAGCGTAGGGATTTCAAGTGTGGGGTACCAAGAGACCCAGTACTTC
CASSVGISSVGYQETQYF
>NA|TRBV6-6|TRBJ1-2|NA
TGTGCCAGCAGTTACTCGGGGACGGCCGACGGCTACACCTTC
CASSYSGTADGYTF
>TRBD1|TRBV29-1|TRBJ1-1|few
TGCAGCGTTCAGGGGGGAATGAACACTGAAGCTTTCTTT
CSVQGGMNTEAFF
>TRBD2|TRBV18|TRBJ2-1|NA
TGTGCCAGCTCGTCACAGCGGGAGGGGAGGAATGAGCAGTTCTTC
CASSSQREGRNEQFF
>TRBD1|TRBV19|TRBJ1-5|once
TGTGCCAGTACCTTAGGACAGGCCTGGGGACAGCCCCAGCATTTT
CASTLGQAWGQPQHF
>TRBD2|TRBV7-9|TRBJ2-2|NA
TGTGCCAGCAGCGATGGCAGCGGGAAGAACACCGGGGAGCTGTTTTTT
CASSDGSGKNTGELFF
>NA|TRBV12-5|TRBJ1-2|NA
TGTGCTAGTGGTTTGGTAATCAGTCGGGGATCTAACTATGGCTACACCTTC
CASGLVISRGSNYGYTF
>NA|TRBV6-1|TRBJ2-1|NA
TGTGCCAGCAGTGTTGGGGGACTCTACAATGAGCAGTTCTTC
CASSVGGLYNEQFF
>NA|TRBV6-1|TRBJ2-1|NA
TGTGCCAGCAGTGACGTGTTAGGTAGCCCTAGCTCCTACAATGAGCAGTTCTTC
CASSDVLGSPSSYNEQFF
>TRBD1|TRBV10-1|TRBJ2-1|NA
TGCGCCAGCAGACGGGGACAGGGGATCCGCGGGACACAAGACGAGCAGTTCTTC
CASRRGQGIRGTQDEQFF
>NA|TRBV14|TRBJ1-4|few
TGTGCCAGCAGCCAAGATGGGGGGCGGATTAATGAAAAACTGTTTTTT
CASSQDGGRINEKLFF
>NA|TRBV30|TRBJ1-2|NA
TGTGCCTGGACCAAGGGACGTCCTGGGGGCTACACCTTC
CAWTKGRPGGYTF
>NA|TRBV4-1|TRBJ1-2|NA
TGCGCCAGCAGCCAAGAAAGGACATTCAACTATGGCTACACCTTC
CASSQERTFNYGYTF
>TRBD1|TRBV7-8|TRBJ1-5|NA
TGTGCCAGCAGCTTAGGGACAGGGGTCTATCAGCCCCAGCATTTT
CASSLGTGVYQPQHF
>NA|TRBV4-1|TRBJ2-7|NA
TGCGCCAGCAGCCAAGTTAGACTCTCCTACGAGCAGTACTTC
CASSQVRLSYEQYF
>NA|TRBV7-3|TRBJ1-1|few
TGTGCCAGCAGCTTAACGGGAGTAACTGAAGCTTTCTTT
CASSLTGVTEAFF
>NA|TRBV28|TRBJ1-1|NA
TGTGCCAGCAGTTTAGAGGGCATCAACACTGAAGCTTTCTTT
CASSLEGINTEAFF
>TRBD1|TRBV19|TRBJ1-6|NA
TGTGCCAGTAGTATCCTCCGGGACAGGGGTGATTCACCCCTCCACTTT
CASSILRDRGDSPLHF
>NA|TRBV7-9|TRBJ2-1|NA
TGTGCCAGCAGCCACAGACAGGCGGCCTACAATGAGCAGTTCTTC
CASSHRQAAYNEQFF
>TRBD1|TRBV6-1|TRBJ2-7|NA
TGTGCCAGCAGTGAAGATTCGGGACAGGGGACCTACGAGCAGTACTTC
CASSEDSGQGTYEQYF
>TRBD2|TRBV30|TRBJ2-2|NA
TGTGCCTGGAGTGTGCTAGCGGGTTCGAACACCGGGGAGCTGTTTTTT
CAWSVLAGSNTGELFF
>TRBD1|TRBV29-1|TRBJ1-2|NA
TGCAGCGTTGACATCCAGGGGGGATCCGGCTACACCTTC
CSVDIQGGSGYTF
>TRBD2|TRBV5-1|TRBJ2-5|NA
TGCGCCAGCAGCTTGGGGCTAGCGGGAGGGCCCCCCCAAGAGACCCAGTACTTC
CASSLGLAGGPPQETQYF
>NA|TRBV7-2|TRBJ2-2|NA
TGTGCCAGCAGCCCTGCCCGTTCGCACACCGGGGAGCTGTTTTTT
CASSPARSHTGELFF
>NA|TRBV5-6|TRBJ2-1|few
TGTGCCAGCAGCCGCGGGAACAATGAGCAGTTCTTC
CASSRGNNEQFF